This is a list of T cell receptor beta chains from one sample in a study of CD8+ T cells in alopecia areata. Generated by immunoSEQ multiplex PCR, the TCRdb table keeps only in-frame clones and is missing some. Seen here are just over 150,000 clones, about two thirds observed once, and the top ten hold roughly 0.91%. This specimen was CD4+ T cells sorted from blood, taken at week 4, from a patient treated with tofacitinib. The source of these receptors is a human donor with alopecia areata. CDR3s include the opening cysteine and the closing phenylalanine or tryptophan. Each record gives: CDR3 protein, J gene, clone size, V gene. The size entry is marked missing in some rows and otherwise reads once, few, many or a size class.

CDR3 protein: CASTPRLRLDSYEQYF
J gene: TRBJ2-7
clone size: NA
V gene: TRBV5-6

CDR3 protein: CASSAGISRSQPQHF
J gene: TRBJ1-5
clone size: NA
V gene: TRBV2

CDR3 protein: CASGRQGGTDTQYF
J gene: TRBJ2-3
clone size: NA
V gene: TRBV18

CDR3 protein: CATSRVGTGLTGELFF
J gene: TRBJ2-2
clone size: NA
V gene: TRBV15

CDR3 protein: CAISESRQAQTAYNEQFF
J gene: TRBJ2-1
clone size: NA
V gene: TRBV10-3

CDR3 protein: CASSVVSAGYGYTF
J gene: TRBJ1-2
clone size: NA
V gene: TRBV9

CDR3 protein: CSVEGLLVETQYF
J gene: TRBJ2-5
clone size: NA
V gene: TRBV29-1

CDR3 protein: CSVEQRGLPYEQYF
J gene: TRBJ2-7
clone size: NA
V gene: TRBV29-1

CDR3 protein: CASSVADTQYF
J gene: TRBJ2-3
clone size: NA
V gene: TRBV9

CDR3 protein: CAWSVVARGETQYF
J gene: TRBJ2-5
clone size: once
V gene: TRBV30

CDR3 protein: CASSQGGNSPLHF
J gene: TRBJ1-6
clone size: NA
V gene: TRBV4-2

CDR3 protein: CASSFTGDSGNTIYF
J gene: TRBJ1-3
clone size: once
V gene: TRBV27

CDR3 protein: CASSRRRGSGANVLTF
J gene: TRBJ2-6
clone size: few
V gene: TRBV4-2

CDR3 protein: CAWIQPGTGVGSPLHF
J gene: TRBJ1-6
clone size: NA
V gene: TRBV30

CDR3 protein: CASSTGGSYNEQFF
J gene: TRBJ2-1
clone size: NA
V gene: TRBV5-1

CDR3 protein: CSVDENRWGGETQYF
J gene: TRBJ2-5
clone size: NA
V gene: TRBV29-1

CDR3 protein: CAFYYFNEQFF
J gene: TRBJ2-1
clone size: NA
V gene: TRBV30

CDR3 protein: CASSLEGTDTQYF
J gene: TRBJ2-3
clone size: NA
V gene: TRBV5-1

CDR3 protein: CASSEPGVGLNTEAFF
J gene: TRBJ1-1
clone size: NA
V gene: TRBV25-1

CDR3 protein: CASSPRLAGDTRREQFF
J gene: TRBJ2-1
clone size: NA
V gene: TRBV7-2

CDR3 protein: CAWIGQMNTEAFF
J gene: TRBJ1-1
clone size: once
V gene: TRBV30

CDR3 protein: CSLGGHADTQYF
J gene: TRBJ2-3
clone size: NA
V gene: TRBV29-1

CDR3 protein: CSAHPHNSPLHF
J gene: TRBJ1-6
clone size: NA
V gene: TRBV29-1

CDR3 protein: CASSQTGGGETQYF
J gene: TRBJ2-5
clone size: NA
V gene: TRBV7-3

CDR3 protein: CASRLRDGLHEQYF
J gene: TRBJ2-7
clone size: NA
V gene: TRBV2

CDR3 protein: CASSLDGTDSSYEQYF
J gene: TRBJ2-7
clone size: NA
V gene: TRBV7-2

CDR3 protein: CASSQRGGVPPNEQFF
J gene: TRBJ2-1
clone size: few
V gene: TRBV4-2

CDR3 protein: CSVGWGNEKLFF
J gene: TRBJ1-4
clone size: NA
V gene: TRBV29-1

CDR3 protein: CAWIHGAKNIQYF
J gene: TRBJ2-4
clone size: NA
V gene: TRBV30

CDR3 protein: CASSLSWQRNQPQHF
J gene: TRBJ1-5
clone size: NA
V gene: TRBV27

CDR3 protein: CAWSADSRVGYQPQHF
J gene: TRBJ1-5
clone size: once
V gene: TRBV30

CDR3 protein: CSASQGIEQPQHF
J gene: TRBJ1-5
clone size: NA
V gene: TRBV29-1

CDR3 protein: CSVFSRGAGGSYNEQFF
J gene: TRBJ2-1
clone size: NA
V gene: TRBV29-1

CDR3 protein: CASSALVNTEAFF
J gene: TRBJ1-1
clone size: few
V gene: TRBV19

CDR3 protein: CASRPGSSYNEQFF
J gene: TRBJ2-1
clone size: few
V gene: TRBV2

CDR3 protein: CAWSVPGVQPQHF
J gene: TRBJ1-5
clone size: NA
V gene: TRBV30

CDR3 protein: CASSLAPVRFTEAFF
J gene: TRBJ1-1
clone size: NA
V gene: TRBV11-2

CDR3 protein: CASSLAQGAGYGYTF
J gene: TRBJ1-2
clone size: NA
V gene: TRBV5-1

CDR3 protein: CASSWTGGQDQPQHF
J gene: TRBJ1-5
clone size: few
V gene: TRBV6-5

CDR3 protein: CASSPLAGLVANYGYTF
J gene: TRBJ1-2
clone size: NA
V gene: TRBV18

CDR3 protein: CSVDGGGYTF
J gene: TRBJ1-2
clone size: NA
V gene: TRBV29-1

CDR3 protein: CASSEDRAYDSPLHF
J gene: TRBJ1-6
clone size: NA
V gene: TRBV2

CDR3 protein: CAWSVRRGGKDTQYF
J gene: TRBJ2-3
clone size: NA
V gene: TRBV30

CDR3 protein: CAWTPAGQETQYF
J gene: TRBJ2-5
clone size: NA
V gene: TRBV30

CDR3 protein: CASSYSRAGGTQYF
J gene: TRBJ2-3
clone size: NA
V gene: TRBV6-5

CDR3 protein: CSVELGRGSPLHF
J gene: TRBJ1-6
clone size: few
V gene: TRBV29-1

CDR3 protein: CASSVPDWGRGGNEQFF
J gene: TRBJ2-1
clone size: NA
V gene: TRBV5-4

CDR3 protein: CASSEVAFSSYNEQFF
J gene: TRBJ2-1
clone size: few
V gene: TRBV2

CDR3 protein: CSVGGSSGGYTF
J gene: TRBJ1-2
clone size: NA
V gene: TRBV29-1

CDR3 protein: CASSGAGRNQPQHF
J gene: TRBJ1-5
clone size: few
V gene: TRBV2

CDR3 protein: CASSLGGFGANVLTF
J gene: TRBJ2-6
clone size: NA
V gene: TRBV27

CDR3 protein: CASSWTLGGGYTF
J gene: TRBJ1-2
clone size: NA
V gene: TRBV19

CDR3 protein: CASSLGLPTSYEQYF
J gene: TRBJ2-7
clone size: NA
V gene: TRBV5-4

CDR3 protein: CAAATQPSYEQYF
J gene: TRBJ2-7
clone size: NA
V gene: TRBV10-3

CDR3 protein: CAWSRTVSYTDTQYF
J gene: TRBJ2-3
clone size: NA
V gene: TRBV30

CDR3 protein: CASSFKETQYF
J gene: TRBJ2-5
clone size: few
V gene: TRBV7-9

CDR3 protein: CSVWDSTAFF
J gene: TRBJ1-1
clone size: few
V gene: TRBV29-1

CDR3 protein: CASSTTFSGASYNEQFF
J gene: TRBJ2-1
clone size: few
V gene: TRBV7-9

CDR3 protein: CAWSTGVMAEAFF
J gene: TRBJ1-1
clone size: NA
V gene: TRBV30

CDR3 protein: CASSARTGSITEAFF
J gene: TRBJ1-1
clone size: NA
V gene: TRBV4-2